This entry is about one T cell receptor (beta chain). As yet, its antigen is unknown. The PCR used 60 Vbeta and 13 Jbeta primers. Libraries were prepared by immunoSEQ multiplex PCR; TCRdb keeps only in-frame clonotypes and omits some of them. Of 100,000 to 150,000 clones in the sample, around three quarters were seen once. The data originate from a study of cytomegalovirus exposure and HLA in healthy donors. Study details: Most donors, 81% of roughly 400 genotyped, fell in the Caucasian-associated ancestry cluster.

Overall study findings and caveats: Beyond CMV serostatus, there was no information to go on about immune exposure. CMV antigen specificity of a few CMV-associated chains was confirmed in vitro. The study put 150 to 200 TCR beta chains on its list as cytomegalovirus-associated.

Sequencing used PBMCs. This TCR derives from a female donor in good health and CMV-seronegative.

The CDR3 sequence: CASCQSGTGSIFYGDYTF. CDR3 bases: TGTGCCAGTTGTCAATCGGGGACAGGAAGTATCTTCTATGGGGACTACACCTTC. V usage is TRBV2 and J usage is TRBJ1-2; TRBD1 matches at 8 bases. This CDR3 has 18 residues. V lost 9 bases and J lost 10; bases outside the gene matches: 28. Germline loops: CDR1 SNHLY, CDR2 FYNNEI.